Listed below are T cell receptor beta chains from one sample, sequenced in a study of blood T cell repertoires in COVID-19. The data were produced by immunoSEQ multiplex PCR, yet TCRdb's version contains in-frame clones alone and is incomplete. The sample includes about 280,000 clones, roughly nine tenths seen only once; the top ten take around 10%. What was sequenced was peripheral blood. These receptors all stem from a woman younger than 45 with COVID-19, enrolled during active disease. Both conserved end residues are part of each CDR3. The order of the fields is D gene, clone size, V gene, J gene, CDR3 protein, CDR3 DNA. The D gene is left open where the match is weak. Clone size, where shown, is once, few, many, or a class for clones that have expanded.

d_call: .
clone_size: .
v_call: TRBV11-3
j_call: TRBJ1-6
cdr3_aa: CASSLGRVNIDNSPLHF
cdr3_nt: TGTGCCAGCAGCTTAGGCAGGGTTAATATCGATAATTCACCCCTCCACTTT

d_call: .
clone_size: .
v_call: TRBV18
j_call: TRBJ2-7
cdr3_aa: CASSPPAQGKEQYF
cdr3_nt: TGTGCCAGCTCACCCCCCGCGCAGGGGAAGGAGCAGTACTTC

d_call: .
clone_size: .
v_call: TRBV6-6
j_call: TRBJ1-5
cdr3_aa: CASTQDIYSNQPQHF
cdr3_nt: TGTGCCAGCACCCAGGACATTTATAGCAATCAGCCCCAGCATTTT

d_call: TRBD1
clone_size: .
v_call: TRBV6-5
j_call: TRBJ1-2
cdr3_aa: CASSYGTGDAYGYTF
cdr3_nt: TGTGCCAGCAGTTACGGGACAGGGGACGCCTATGGCTACACCTTC

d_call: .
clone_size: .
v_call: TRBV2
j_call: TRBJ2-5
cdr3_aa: CASSDKGVQETQYF
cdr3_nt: TGTGCCAGCAGTGACAAGGGGGTCCAAGAGACCCAGTACTTC

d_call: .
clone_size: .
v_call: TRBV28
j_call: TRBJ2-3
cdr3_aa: CAAVTEQNTQYF
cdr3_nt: TGTGCCGCGGTGACGGAACAAAATACGCAGTATTTT

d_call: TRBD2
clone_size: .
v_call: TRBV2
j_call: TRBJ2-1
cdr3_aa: CASRERGAISYNEQFF
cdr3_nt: TGTGCCAGCAGAGAGCGGGGGGCCATCTCCTACAATGAGCAGTTCTTC

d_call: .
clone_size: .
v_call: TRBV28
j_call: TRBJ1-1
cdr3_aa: CASSLQGGNTEAFF
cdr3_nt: TGTGCCAGCAGTTTGCAGGGTGGGAACACTGAAGCTTTCTTT

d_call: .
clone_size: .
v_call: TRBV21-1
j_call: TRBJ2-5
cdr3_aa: CASSKVSSGELQETQYF
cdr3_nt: TGTGCCAGCAGCAAAGTGAGCAGCGGGGAGCTCCAAGAGACCCAGTACTTC

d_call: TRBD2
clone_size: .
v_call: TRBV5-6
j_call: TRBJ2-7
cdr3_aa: CASSWGGSYEQYF
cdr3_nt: TGTGCCAGCAGCTGGGGGGGATCCTACGAGCAGTACTTC

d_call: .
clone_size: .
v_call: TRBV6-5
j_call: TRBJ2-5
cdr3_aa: CASTPLTGGETQYF
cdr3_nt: TGTGCCAGCACCCCGTTAACCGGCGGGGAGACCCAGTACTTC

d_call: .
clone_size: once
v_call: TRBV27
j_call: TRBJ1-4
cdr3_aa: CASWGAGPFATNEKLFF
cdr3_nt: TGTGCCAGCTGGGGAGCAGGCCCTTTTGCAACTAATGAAAAACTGTTTTTT

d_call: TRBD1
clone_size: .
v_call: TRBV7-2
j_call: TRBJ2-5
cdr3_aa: CASSLALGTGGRETQYF
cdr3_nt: TGTGCCAGCAGCTTAGCGCTAGGGACAGGGGGCAGGGAGACCCAGTACTTC

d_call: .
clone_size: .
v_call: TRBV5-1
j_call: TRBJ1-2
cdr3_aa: CASSLGEWPPTAYGYTF
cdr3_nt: TGCGCCAGCAGCCTAGGGGAATGGCCCCCGACCGCTTATGGCTACACCTTC

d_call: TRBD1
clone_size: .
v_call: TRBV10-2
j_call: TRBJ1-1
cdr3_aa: CASSELGQIEAFF
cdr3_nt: TGCGCCAGCAGTGAGTTGGGACAGATTGAAGCTTTCTTT

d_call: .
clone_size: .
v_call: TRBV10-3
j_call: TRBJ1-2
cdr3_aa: CASQRPSSYGYTF
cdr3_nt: TGTGCCTCGCAGAGACCCTCTAGTTATGGCTACACCTTC

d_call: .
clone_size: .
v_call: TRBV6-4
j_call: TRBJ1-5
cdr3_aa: CASSDGGGTDNQPQHF
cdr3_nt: TGTGCCAGCAGTGACGGTGGGGGGACGGATAATCAGCCCCAGCATTTT

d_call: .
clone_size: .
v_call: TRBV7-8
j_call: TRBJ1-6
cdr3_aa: CASSLGPGAYNSPLHF
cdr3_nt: TGTGCCAGCAGCTTGGGACCGGGAGCTTATAATTCACCCCTCCACTTT

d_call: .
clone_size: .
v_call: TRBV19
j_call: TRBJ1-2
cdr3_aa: CASSIDRSGGHGYTF
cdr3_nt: TGTGCCAGTAGTATAGATAGGTCGGGGGGTCATGGCTACACCTTC

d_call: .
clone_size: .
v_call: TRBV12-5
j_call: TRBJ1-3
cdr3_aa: CASGLSSGWQIGNTIYF
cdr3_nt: TGTGCTAGTGGTTTGAGCTCAGGGTGGCAAATTGGAAACACCATATATTTT

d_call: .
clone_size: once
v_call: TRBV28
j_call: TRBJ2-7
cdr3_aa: CASSLTVLMYEQYF
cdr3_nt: TGTGCCAGCAGTTTGACAGTACTTATGTACGAGCAGTACTTC

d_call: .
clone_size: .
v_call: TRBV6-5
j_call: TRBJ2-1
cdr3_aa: CASSYDVGRGEQFF
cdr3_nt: TGTGCCAGCAGTTATGACGTGGGGAGAGGTGAGCAGTTCTTC

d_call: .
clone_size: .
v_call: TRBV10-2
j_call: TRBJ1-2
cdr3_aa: CASCGEVNYGYTF
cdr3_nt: TGCGCCAGCTGCGGGGAGGTCAACTATGGCTACACCTTC

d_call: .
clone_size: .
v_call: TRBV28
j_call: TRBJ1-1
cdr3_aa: CASSFLMGPSGTEAFF
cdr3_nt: TGTGCCAGCAGTTTCCTCATGGGGCCGAGCGGGACTGAAGCTTTCTTT

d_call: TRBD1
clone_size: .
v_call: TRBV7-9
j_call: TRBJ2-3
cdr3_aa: CASSLTTGGPTDTQYF
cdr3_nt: TGTGCCAGCAGCTTGACTACAGGGGGGCCCACAGATACGCAGTATTTT

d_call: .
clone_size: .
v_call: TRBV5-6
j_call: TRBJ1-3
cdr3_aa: CASTIRSGLGNTIYF
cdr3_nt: TGTGCCAGCACCATCCGGTCGGGGTTAGGAAACACCATATATTTT

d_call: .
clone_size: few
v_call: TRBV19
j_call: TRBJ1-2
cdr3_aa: CASSIDRGRGGYTF
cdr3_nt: TGTGCCAGTAGTATAGACAGGGGTAGAGGCGGCTACACCTTC

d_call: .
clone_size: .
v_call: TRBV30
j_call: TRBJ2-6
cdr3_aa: CASPTGSNSGANVLTF
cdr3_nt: TGTGCCTCCCCGACAGGAAGCAACTCTGGGGCCAACGTCCTGACTTTC

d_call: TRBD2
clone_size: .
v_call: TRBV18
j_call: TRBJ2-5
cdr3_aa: CASSQGTSLLETQYF
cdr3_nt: TGTGCCAGCTCACAAGGGACTAGTTTGTTGGAGACCCAGTACTTC

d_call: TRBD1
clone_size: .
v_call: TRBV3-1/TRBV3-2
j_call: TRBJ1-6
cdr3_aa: CASSQFLSQGESPLHF
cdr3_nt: TGTGCCAGCAGCCAATTCCTTTCGCAGGGGGAATCACCCCTCCACTTT

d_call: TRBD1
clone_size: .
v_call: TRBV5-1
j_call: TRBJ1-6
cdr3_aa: CASSLGTGVYSPLHF
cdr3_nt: TGCGCCAGCAGCTTAGGGACAGGGGTATATTCACCCCTCCACTTT

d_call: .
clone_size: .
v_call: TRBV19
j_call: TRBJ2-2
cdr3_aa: CASSIMEGTGELFF
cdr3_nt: TGTGCCAGTAGCATAATGGAGGGCACCGGGGAGCTGTTTTTT

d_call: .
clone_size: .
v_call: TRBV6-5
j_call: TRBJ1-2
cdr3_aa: CASRSLSAIEGGYTF
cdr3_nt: TGTGCCAGCCGGAGTCTCAGCGCCATTGAGGGTGGCTACACCTTC

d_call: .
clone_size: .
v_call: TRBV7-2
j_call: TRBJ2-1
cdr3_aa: CASSLSFDYYNEQFF
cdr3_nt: TGTGCCAGCAGCCTGAGTTTCGACTACTACAATGAGCAGTTCTTC

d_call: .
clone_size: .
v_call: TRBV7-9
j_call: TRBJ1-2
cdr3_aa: CASSPDIWGNYGYTF
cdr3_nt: TGTGCCAGCAGCCCTGATATTTGGGGCAACTATGGCTACACCTTC

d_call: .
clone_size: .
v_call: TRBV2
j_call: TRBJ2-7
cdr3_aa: CASSGSGLRGEQYF
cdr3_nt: TGTGCCAGCAGTGGGAGCGGGCTGAGGGGCGAGCAGTACTTC

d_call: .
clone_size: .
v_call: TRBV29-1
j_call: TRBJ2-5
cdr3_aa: CSGTGRETQYF
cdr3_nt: TGCAGCGGAACAGGGCGGGAGACCCAGTACTTC

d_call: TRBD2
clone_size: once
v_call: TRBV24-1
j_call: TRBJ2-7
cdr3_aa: CATSDGTSGGRTYEQYF
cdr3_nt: TGTGCCACCAGTGATGGGACTAGCGGGGGCCGAACCTACGAGCAGTACTTC